This TCR beta chain is drawn from a study of T-cell reconstitution after alpha-beta-depleted transplantation in children. The CDR3 is made up of 13 amino acids. In germline, CDR1 is MNHEY, CDR2 SMNVEV (reference sequence). V shed 2 bases and J shed 3 bases, with 8 bases lying between them. This clonotype has at least ten counts. Preparing the TCRbeta library involved the use of unique molecular identifiers. In TCRdb, the PCR reads were re-called with MiXCR into one record per CDR3 protein. The table shows roughly 300,000 distinct CDR3 sequences, with 11% occurring only once. The specimen was peripheral blood, collected 180 days after TCRalphabeta/CD19-depleted stem cell transplant. This chain uses TRBV27 with TRBJ2-7; D may match TRBD1 or TRBD2 (6 bases each). The sequence derives from a male patient aged 2 to 10 who had a stem cell transplant for chronic granulomatous disease, so the T cells may come from the graft donor. CDR3: CASSLRGDYEQYF. In nucleotides, the CDR3 is TGTGCCAGCAGTTTAAGGGGGGACTACGAGCAGTACTTC.